Listed below are T cell receptor beta chains from one sample, sequenced in a study of shared clonotypes between healthy human individuals. Only in-frame clones appear in the TCRdb table, and some are missing; sequencing was by immunoSEQ multiplex PCR. Of 1.5 million to 2.5 million clones detected, approximately 94% appear once; the ten largest clones hold around 1%. The sequencing input was naive CD8+ T cells sorted from blood. The receptors were gathered from a man in his late teens or twenties in good health. The CDR3 runs from the conserved cysteine through the conserved F or W. D genes are given only for firm matches. Clone sizes are given selectively: once, few, many, or a class where the clone is expanded.

v_call	clone_size	j_call	d_call	cdr3_aa	cdr3_nt
TRBV7-9	.	TRBJ1-5	.	CASSYEGDNQPQHF	TGTGCCAGCAGTTATGAGGGAGACAATCAGCCCCAGCATTTT
TRBV15	.	TRBJ1-2	TRBD1	CATSGTEYGYTF	TGTGCCACCAGCGGGACAGAGTATGGCTACACCTTC
TRBV15	.	TRBJ1-4	TRBD1	CATSVQTGQNEKLFF	TGTGCCACCAGCGTCCAGACAGGGCAGAATGAAAAACTGTTTTTT
TRBV7-9	.	TRBJ2-7	.	CASSLGLPGANYEQYF	TGTGCCAGCAGCTTAGGACTTCCAGGGGCGAACTACGAGCAGTACTTC
TRBV27	.	TRBJ2-7	.	CASSPFGPGEQYF	TGTGCCAGCAGCCCTTTCGGCCCGGGCGAGCAGTACTTC
TRBV10-2	.	TRBJ1-1	.	CASSESTLQAFF	TGCGCCAGCAGTGAGTCGACGCTTCAAGCTTTCTTT
TRBV19	.	TRBJ2-2	TRBD1	CATHEGQGPKTGELFF	TGTGCCACGCACGAGGGACAGGGGCCAAAGACCGGGGAGCTGTTTTTT
TRBV7-2	.	TRBJ2-7	.	CASSLDLHSAYEQYF	TGTGCCAGCAGCTTAGATCTCCACTCCGCCTACGAGCAGTACTTC
TRBV4-1	.	TRBJ2-1	.	CASSQTGEQFF	TGCGCCAGCAGCCAAACGGGTGAGCAGTTCTTC
TRBV19	.	TRBJ2-7	TRBD1	CASSTTGLYEQYF	TGTGCCAGTAGTACGACAGGGTTGTACGAGCAGTACTTC
TRBV15	.	TRBJ2-5	TRBD2	CATSGRGGETQYF	TGTGCCACCAGCGGGCGCGGGGGGGAGACCCAGTACTTC
TRBV2	few	TRBJ1-5	.	CASSEALEGPQHF	TGTGCCAGCAGTGAAGCGCTGGAGGGGCCCCAGCATTTT
TRBV30	once	TRBJ2-2	TRBD1	CAWEQGTVRTGELFF	TGTGCCTGGGAACAGGGGACGGTCAGAACCGGGGAGCTGTTTTTT
TRBV27	.	TRBJ1-2	.	CASSLYGGGTNYGYTF	TGTGCCAGCAGTTTATATGGTGGAGGGACTAACTATGGCTACACCTTC
TRBV18	.	TRBJ2-7	.	CAGSPSPGGFSYEQYF	TGTGCCGGCTCACCAAGTCCAGGGGGGTTCTCCTACGAGCAGTACTTC
TRBV7-8	.	TRBJ2-3	TRBD2	CASSATLAGGFEDTQYF	TGTGCCAGCAGCGCGACACTAGCGGGGGGGTTCGAAGATACGCAGTATTTT
TRBV5-1	.	TRBJ2-7	.	CASSLVGEYYEQYF	TGCGCCAGCAGCTTGGTCGGGGAATACTACGAGCAGTACTTC